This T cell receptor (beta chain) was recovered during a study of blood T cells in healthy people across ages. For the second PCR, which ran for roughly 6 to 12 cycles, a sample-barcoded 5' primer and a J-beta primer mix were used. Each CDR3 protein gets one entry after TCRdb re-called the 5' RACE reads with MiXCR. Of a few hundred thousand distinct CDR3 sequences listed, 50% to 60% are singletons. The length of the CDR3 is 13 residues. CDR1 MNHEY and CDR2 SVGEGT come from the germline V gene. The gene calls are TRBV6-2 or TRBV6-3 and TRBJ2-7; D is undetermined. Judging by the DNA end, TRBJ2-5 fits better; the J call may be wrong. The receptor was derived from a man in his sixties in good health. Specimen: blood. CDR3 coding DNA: TGTGCCAGCAGTTACGTCTGGTCTGGGACCCAGTACTTC. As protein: CASSYVWSGTQYF.